What follows describes a single TCR beta chain. Source study methods: Amplification from reference gene primers served as the basis for estimated nucleated cell counts. Clones were sequenced by immunoSEQ multiplex PCR, and TCRdb holds only the in-frame ones, with some missing. Clone size and the V and J calls come from that table; the DNA yielded D and trimming. Here the sample spans around 370,000 clones, 85% to 90% being singletons. One Seattle source followed patients from active infection through their disease course. The sample is drawn from a study of blood T cell repertoires in COVID-19. Study summary: Whether acute or convalescent, the COVID-19 samples came from the United States, Italy and Spain. Sample material is recorded as cDNA or gDNA derived from T cells, B-cell-depleted T cells, or PBMCs.

The CDR3 has 13 amino acids. Trimming shortened V by 0 bases and J by 6 bases, and 7 bases separated the two germline ends. Per the germline V gene, CDR1 is LGHNA and CDR2 is YNFKEQ. Sequencing was performed on peripheral blood. This TCR came from a woman in her fifties or sixties with COVID-19, enrolled during active disease. This chain joins TRBV4-2 and TRBJ2-3; D may be TRBD2 (6 bases). The chain's CDR3 is CASSQDGGDTQYF. CDR3 bases: TGTGCCAGCAGCCAAGATGGGGGGGATACGCAGTATTTT.